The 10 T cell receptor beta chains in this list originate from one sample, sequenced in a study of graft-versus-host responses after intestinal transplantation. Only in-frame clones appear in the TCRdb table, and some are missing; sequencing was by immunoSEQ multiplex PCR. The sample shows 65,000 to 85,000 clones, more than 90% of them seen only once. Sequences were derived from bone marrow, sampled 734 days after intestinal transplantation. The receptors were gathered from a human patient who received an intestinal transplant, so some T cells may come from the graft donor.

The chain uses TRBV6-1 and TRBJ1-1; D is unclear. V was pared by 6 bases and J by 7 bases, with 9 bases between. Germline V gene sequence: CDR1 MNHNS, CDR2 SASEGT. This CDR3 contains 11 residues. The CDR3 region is CASSPDYEAFF. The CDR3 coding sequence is TGTGCCAGCAGCCCTGACTATGAAGCTTTCTTT.

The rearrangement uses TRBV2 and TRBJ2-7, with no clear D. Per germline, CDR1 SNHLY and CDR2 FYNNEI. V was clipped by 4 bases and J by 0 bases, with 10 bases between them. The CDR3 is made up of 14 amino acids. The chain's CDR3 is CASSAVGNSYEQYF. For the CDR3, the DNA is TGTGCCAGCAGTGCAGTCGGCAACTCCTACGAGCAGTACTTC.

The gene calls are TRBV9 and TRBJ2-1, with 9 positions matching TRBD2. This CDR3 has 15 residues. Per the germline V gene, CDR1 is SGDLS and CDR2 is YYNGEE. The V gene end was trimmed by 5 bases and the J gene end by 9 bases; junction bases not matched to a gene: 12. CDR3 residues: CASSLAGGPSGEQFF. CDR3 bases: TGTGCCAGCAGTCTGGCGGGGGGGCCGAGCGGTGAGCAGTTCTTC.

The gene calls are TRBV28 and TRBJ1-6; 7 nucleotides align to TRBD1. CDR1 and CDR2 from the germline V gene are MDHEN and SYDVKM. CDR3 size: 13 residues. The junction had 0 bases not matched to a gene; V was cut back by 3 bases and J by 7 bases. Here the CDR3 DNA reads TGTGCCAGCAGTTTGGGACAGAATTCACCCCTCCACTTT. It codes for CASSLGQNSPLHF.

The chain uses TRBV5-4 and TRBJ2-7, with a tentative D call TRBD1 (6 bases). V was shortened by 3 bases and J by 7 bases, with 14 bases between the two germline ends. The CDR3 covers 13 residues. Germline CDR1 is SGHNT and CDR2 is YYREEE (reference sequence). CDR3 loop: CASSWDKRVEQYF. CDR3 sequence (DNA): TGTGCCAGCAGCTGGGACAAAAGGGTTGAGCAGTACTTC.

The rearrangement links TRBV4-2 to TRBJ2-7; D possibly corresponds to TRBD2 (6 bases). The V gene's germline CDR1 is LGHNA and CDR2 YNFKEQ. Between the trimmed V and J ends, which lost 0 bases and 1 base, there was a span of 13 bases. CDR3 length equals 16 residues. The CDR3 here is CASSQDRGGTSYEQYF. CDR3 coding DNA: TGTGCCAGCAGCCAAGATCGTGGCGGGACTTCCTACGAGCAGTACTTC.

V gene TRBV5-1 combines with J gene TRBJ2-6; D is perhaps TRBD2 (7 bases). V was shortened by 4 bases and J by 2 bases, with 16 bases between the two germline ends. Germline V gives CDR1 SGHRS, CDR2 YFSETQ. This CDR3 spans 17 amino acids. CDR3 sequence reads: CASSPTGGGTGANVLTF. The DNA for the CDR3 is TGCGCCAGCAGCCCTACGGGGGGCGGAACTGGGGCCAACGTCCTGACTTTC.

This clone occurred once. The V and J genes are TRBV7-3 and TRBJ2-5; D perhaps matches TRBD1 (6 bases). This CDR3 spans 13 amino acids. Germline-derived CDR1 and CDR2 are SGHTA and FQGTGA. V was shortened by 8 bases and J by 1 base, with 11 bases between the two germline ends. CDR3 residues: CASSTGFQETQYF. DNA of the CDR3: TGTGCCAGCTCTACAGGGTTCCAAGAGACCCAGTACTTC. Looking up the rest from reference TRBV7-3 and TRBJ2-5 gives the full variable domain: GAGVSQTPSNKVTEKGKYVELRCDPISGHTALYWYRQSLGQGPEFLIYFQGTGAADDSGLPNDRFFAVRPEGSVSTLKIQRTERGDSAVYLCASSTGFQETQYFGPGTRLLVL.

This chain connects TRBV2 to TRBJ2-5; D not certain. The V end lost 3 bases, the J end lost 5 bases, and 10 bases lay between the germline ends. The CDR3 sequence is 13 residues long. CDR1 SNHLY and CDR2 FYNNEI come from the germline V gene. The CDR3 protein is CASSEGGEETQYF. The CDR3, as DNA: TGTGCCAGCAGTGAGGGCGGAGAGGAGACCCAGTACTTC.

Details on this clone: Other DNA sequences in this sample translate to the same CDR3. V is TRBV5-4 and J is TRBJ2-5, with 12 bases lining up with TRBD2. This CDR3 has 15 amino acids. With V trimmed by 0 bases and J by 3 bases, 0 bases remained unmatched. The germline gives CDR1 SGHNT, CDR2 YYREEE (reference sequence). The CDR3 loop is CASSLGLAGEETQYF. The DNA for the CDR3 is TGTGCCAGCAGCTTGGGACTAGCGGGGGAAGAGACCCAGTACTTC.